This T cell receptor (beta chain) came from a study of cytomegalovirus exposure and HLA in healthy donors. The PCR ran on 60 Vbeta and 13 Jbeta primers. TCRdb keeps only in-frame clones here, not all; method: immunoSEQ multiplex PCR. The table shows some 150,000 clones, with 80% to 85% occurring only once. Germline CDR1 and CDR2: SGHDT and YYEEEE. The CDR3 spans 14 residues. V was trimmed by 3 bases and J by 12 bases, leaving 16 bases between them. The sample taken for sequencing was PBMCs. The sequence derives from a boy aged 2 to 10 in good health and CMV-seronegative. The chain joins TRBV5-6 to TRBJ1-6; perhaps TRBD1 as D (6 bases). In DNA form, the CDR3 reads TGTGCCAGCAGCTGGATGGGGGCGGAAGTACCCCTCCACTTT. Translating gives CASSWMGAEVPLHF.